These 17 T cell receptor beta chains were all obtained from the same sample, sequenced in a study of T-cell memory formation after mild COVID-19. MiXCR, run by TCRdb on the 5' RACE reads, gives a single entry per CDR3 protein. The profile shows 40,000 to 60,000 distinct CDR3 sequences, approximately 12% of them singletons. The sequenced sample was PBMCs or a T cell subset sorted from them (not recorded which). The receptors stem from a young man who had mild COVID-19 (a few samples of this study predate the infection). Cell type and time point are not known.

This clonotype has just a few counts. The rearrangement links TRBV7-2 to TRBJ2-7, with D perhaps matching TRBD1 (7 bases). Germline lookup yields CDR1 SGHTA and CDR2 FQGNSA. This CDR3 has 12 residues. V was trimmed by 1 base and J by 12 bases, leaving 13 bases between them. CDR3 loop: CASSLGGTDLYV. CDR3 sequence (DNA): TGTGCCAGCAGCTTAGGCGGGACAGATTTGTACGTC.

The chain combines TRBV7-6 with TRBJ1-5; 10 nucleotides match TRBD1. With 5 bases clipped from V and 2 bases from J, the junction kept 3 bases outside the gene matches. The V gene's germline CDR1 is SGHVS and CDR2 FNYEAQ. The CDR3 has 15 residues. The CDR3 sequence: CASSLGTGGNQPQHF. The CDR3 nucleotides are TGTGCCAGCAGCCTGGGGACAGGGGGCAATCAGCCCCAGCATTTT.

This clonotype appeared a few times. The rearrangement links TRBV11-3 to TRBJ1-1, with D possibly being TRBD1 (6 bases). CDR1 is SGHNT and CDR2 is YENEEA in the germline V gene. The CDR3 length is 12 residues. V lost 6 bases and J 11 bases, leaving 16 bases between the germline ends. The CDR3 loop is CASSRDIRRAFF. CDR3 bases: TGTGCCAGCAGTCGGGACATTAGGCGGGCTTTCTTT.

The chain recombines TRBV4-1 with TRBJ2-1; TRBD2 matches at 13 bases. The germline CDR1 and CDR2 sequences are MGHRA and YSYEKL. V shed 2 bases and J 4 bases; nucleotides not matched to a gene: 2. The CDR3 consists of 16 residues. DNA for the CDR3: TGCGCCAGCAGCCAACGACTAGCGGGGGGTTACAATGAGCAGTTCTTC. This gives the protein CASSQRLAGGYNEQFF.

A few counts support this clonotype. The rearrangement uses TRBV14 and TRBJ2-2, with 10 bases matching TRBD2. Germline assignment: CDR1 SGHDN and CDR2 FVKESK. The CDR3 is 17 residues long. With V trimmed by 0 bases and J by 3 bases, 4 bases remained unmatched. CDR3 nucleotides: TGTGCCAGCAGCCAAGAGCTAGCGGGGGACCACACCGGGGAGCTGTTTTTT. Translated, it gives CASSQELAGDHTGELFF.

This clonotype turned up a few times. The J gene is TRBJ1-1, the V gene TRBV11-2; D uncertain. The V gene lost 6 bases and the J gene lost 5 bases, with 25 bases spanning the gap. Germline V gene data show CDR1 as SGHAT and CDR2 as FQNNGV. The CDR3 is made up of 17 amino acids. The CDR3 bases are TGTGCCAGCAGTCATTACAGCGGCCCCGGGAGAGGGACTGAAGCTTTCTTT. This encodes CASSHYSGPGRGTEAFF.

This clonotype is classed as medium-sized (0.01 to 0.1%). This chain links TRBV5-1 with TRBJ2-7; D uncertain. CDR1 and CDR2 from the germline V gene are SGHRS and YFSETQ. The V and J ends lost 0 bases and 2 bases respectively, with 12 bases between them. This CDR3 is built from 15 residues. The DNA of the CDR3 is TGCGCCAGCAGCTTGGCCGCGACGAATGCCTACGAGCAGTACTTC. It yields the protein CASSLAATNAYEQYF.

V usage is TRBV10-3 and J usage is TRBJ2-6, with D unresolved. Looked up from germline, CDR1 is ENHRY and CDR2 is SYGVKD. This CDR3 is 16 amino acids long. The V gene lost 4 bases and the J gene lost 3 bases, with 13 bases spanning the gap. The CDR3 here is CAISGTKGLGANVLTF. The CDR3 DNA follows: TGTGCCATCAGTGGTACGAAAGGGCTTGGGGCCAACGTCCTGACTTTC.

The chain uses TRBV11-2 and TRBJ2-3; 8 bases match TRBD2. J gave up 0 bases and V 1 base, and 9 bases lay outside the gene matches. The CDR3 sequence is 18 residues long. The V gene's germline CDR1 is SGHAT and CDR2 FQNNGV. The CDR3 DNA sequence: TGTGCCAGCAGCTTAGCCCCCACTAGCGGAGAGAGCACAGATACGCAGTATTTT. Encoded protein: CASSLAPTSGESTDTQYF.

This clonotype was seen ten or more times. CDR3 DNA: TGCGCCAGCAGCTTGGGAAACCAAGAGACCCAGTACTTC. Translating it yields CASSLGNQETQYF. The J gene is TRBJ2-5, the V gene TRBV5-1; no reliable D call. V lost 0 bases to trimming and J lost 0 bases, with 3 bases between them. There are 13 residues in the CDR3. CDR1 and CDR2 (germline): SGHRS, YFSETQ.

There are many counts of this clonotype. The chain combines TRBV7-9 with TRBJ2-1, with 8 bases fitting TRBD2. The CDR3 runs to 13 residues. Losses at the gene ends were 3 bases for V and 8 bases for J; bases not matched to a gene: 3. Looked up from germline, CDR1 is SEHNR and CDR2 is FQNEAQ (reference sequence). CDR3 coding DNA: TGTGCCAGCAGCTTCACCGGGGGGGATGAGCAGTTCTTC. Its translation is CASSFTGGDEQFF.

The rearrangement links TRBV20-1 to TRBJ1-2; TRBD1 might be the D (5 bases). The CDR3 loop spans 12 amino acids. V gave up 6 bases and J gave up 1 base, with 9 bases separating them. Germline V gives CDR1 DFQATT, CDR2 SNEGSKA (reference sequence). The CDR3 DNA follows: TGCAGTGCCCGGGACGATAACTATGGCTACACCTTC. Protein sequence: CSARDDNYGYTF.

This clonotype has more than one count but fewer than ten. The chain recombines TRBV3-1 with TRBJ2-3; D is unclear. V shed 3 bases and J shed 5 bases, with 6 bases lying between them. CDR1 LGHDT and CDR2 YNNKEL come from the germline V gene (reference sequence). The CDR3 contains 12 residues. DNA for the CDR3: TGTGCCAGCAGCCAGTTTGTAGATACGCAGTATTTT. Amino acids: CASSQFVDTQYF.

This clonotype was seen ten or more times. The gene calls are TRBV27 and TRBJ2-7, with TRBD2 matching over 8 bases. Germline trimming cut 5 bases from V and 3 bases from J; bases unmatched to any gene: 9. The CDR3 has 15 residues. CDR1 is MNHEY and CDR2 is SMNVEV in the germline V gene (reference sequence). CDR3 loop: CASSPHSGAIYEQYF. The CDR3 DNA reads as TGTGCCAGCAGTCCCCATAGCGGGGCAATCTACGAGCAGTACTTC.

The genes are TRBV7-2 and TRBJ1-2, with 7 bases aligning to TRBD1. J was trimmed by 7 bases and V by 2 bases; bases with no gene match: 4. Looked up from germline, CDR1 is SGHTA and CDR2 is FQGNSA. The CDR3 is 13 residues long. The CDR3 region has the DNA TGTGCCAGCAGCTTAACAGGGGAAGTTGGCTACACCTTC. Residues: CASSLTGEVGYTF.

In its sample, this clonotype was seen a few times. This rearrangement joins TRBV5-5 to TRBJ2-2; TRBD2 matches at 11 bases. J lost 0 bases, V lost 0 bases, and 1 base had no gene match. The CDR3 covers 17 residues. Germline V gene lookup returns CDR1 SGHKS and CDR2 YYEKEE (reference sequence). This chain's CDR3 is CASSLVTSGANTGELFF. CDR3 bases: TGTGCCAGCAGCTTGGTGACTAGCGGGGCGAACACCGGGGAGCTGTTTTTT.

For the CDR3, the DNA is TGTGCCACATGCCGGGACAGGGGGCTTGGTGAGCAGTTCTTC. It is translated as CATCRDRGLGEQFF. This chain connects TRBV27 to TRBJ2-1; TRBD1 agrees at 12 bases. CDR3 size: 14 residues. CDR1 is MNHEY and CDR2 is SMNVEV in the germline V gene (reference sequence). Trimming at V came to 10 bases and at J to 9 bases, leaving 10 bases not matched to a gene.